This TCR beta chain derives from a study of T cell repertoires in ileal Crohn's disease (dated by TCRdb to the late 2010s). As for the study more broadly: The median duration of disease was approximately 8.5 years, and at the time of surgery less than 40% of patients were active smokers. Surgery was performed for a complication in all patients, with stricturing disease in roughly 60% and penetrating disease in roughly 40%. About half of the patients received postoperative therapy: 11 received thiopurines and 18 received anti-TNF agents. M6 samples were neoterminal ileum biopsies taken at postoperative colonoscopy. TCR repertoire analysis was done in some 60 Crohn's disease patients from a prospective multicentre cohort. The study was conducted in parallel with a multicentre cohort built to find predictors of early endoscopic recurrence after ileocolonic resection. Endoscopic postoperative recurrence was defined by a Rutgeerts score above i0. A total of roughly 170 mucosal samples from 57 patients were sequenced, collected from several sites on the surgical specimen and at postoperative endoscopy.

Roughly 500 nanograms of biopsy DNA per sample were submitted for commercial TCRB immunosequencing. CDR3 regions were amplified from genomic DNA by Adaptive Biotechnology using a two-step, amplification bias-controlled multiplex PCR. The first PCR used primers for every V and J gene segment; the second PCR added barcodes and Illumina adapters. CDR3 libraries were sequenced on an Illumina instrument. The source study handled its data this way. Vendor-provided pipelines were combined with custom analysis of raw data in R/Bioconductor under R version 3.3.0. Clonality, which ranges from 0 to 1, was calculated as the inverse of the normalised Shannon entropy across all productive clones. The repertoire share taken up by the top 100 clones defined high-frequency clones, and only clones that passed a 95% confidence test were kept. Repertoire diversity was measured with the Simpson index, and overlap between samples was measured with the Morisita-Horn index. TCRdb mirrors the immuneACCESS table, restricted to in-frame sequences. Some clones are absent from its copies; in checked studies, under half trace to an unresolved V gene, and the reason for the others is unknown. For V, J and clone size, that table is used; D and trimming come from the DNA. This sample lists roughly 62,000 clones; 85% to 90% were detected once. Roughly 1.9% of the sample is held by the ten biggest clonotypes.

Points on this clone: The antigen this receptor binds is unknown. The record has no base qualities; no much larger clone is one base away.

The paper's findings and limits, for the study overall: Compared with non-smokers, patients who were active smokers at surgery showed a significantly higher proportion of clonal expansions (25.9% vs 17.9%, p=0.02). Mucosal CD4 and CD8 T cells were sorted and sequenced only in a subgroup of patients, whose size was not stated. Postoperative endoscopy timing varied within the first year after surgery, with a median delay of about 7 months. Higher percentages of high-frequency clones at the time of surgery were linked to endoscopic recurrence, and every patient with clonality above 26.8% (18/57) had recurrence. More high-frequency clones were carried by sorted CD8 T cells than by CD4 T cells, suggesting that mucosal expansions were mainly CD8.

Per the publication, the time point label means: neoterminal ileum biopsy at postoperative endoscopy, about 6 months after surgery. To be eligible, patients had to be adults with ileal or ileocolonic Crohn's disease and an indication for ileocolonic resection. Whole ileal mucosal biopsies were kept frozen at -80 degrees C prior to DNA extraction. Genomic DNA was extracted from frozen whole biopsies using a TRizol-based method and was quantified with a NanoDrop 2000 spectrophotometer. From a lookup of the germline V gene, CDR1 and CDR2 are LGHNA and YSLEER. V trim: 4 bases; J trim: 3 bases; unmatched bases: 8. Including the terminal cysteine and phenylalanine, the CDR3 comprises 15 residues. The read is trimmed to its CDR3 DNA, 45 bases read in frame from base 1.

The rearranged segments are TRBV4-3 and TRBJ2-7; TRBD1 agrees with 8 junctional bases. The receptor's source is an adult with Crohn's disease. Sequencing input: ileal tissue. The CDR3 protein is CASSRGQGEGYEQYF. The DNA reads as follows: TGCGCCAGCAGCCGCGGACAGGGCGAGGGCTACGAGCAGTACTTC.